This entry describes one TCR beta chain. This sample was taken from a study of neoadjuvant anti-PD-1 for oral cavity cancer. The V end was cut by 1 base, the J end by 1 base, with 10 bases between. The CDR3 length is 16 residues. Germline CDR1 reads SGHAT; CDR2 reads FQNNGV. Assay used: immunoSEQ multiplex PCR; TCRdb lists only in-frame clones, some missing. The sample carries about 72,000 clones, more than 70% recorded once. The TCR sequence derives from a person between 40 and 80 years old with oral cavity squamous cell carcinoma. This sequence joins TRBV11-2 and TRBJ2-2, with D perhaps TRBD2 (6 bases). The sample here was PBMCs, taken before nivolumab (anti-PD-1) treatment. This CDR3 is CASSLVAGLNTGELFF. The CDR3 nucleotides are TGTGCCAGCAGCTTAGTCGCGGGGCTGAACACCGGGGAGCTGTTTTTT.